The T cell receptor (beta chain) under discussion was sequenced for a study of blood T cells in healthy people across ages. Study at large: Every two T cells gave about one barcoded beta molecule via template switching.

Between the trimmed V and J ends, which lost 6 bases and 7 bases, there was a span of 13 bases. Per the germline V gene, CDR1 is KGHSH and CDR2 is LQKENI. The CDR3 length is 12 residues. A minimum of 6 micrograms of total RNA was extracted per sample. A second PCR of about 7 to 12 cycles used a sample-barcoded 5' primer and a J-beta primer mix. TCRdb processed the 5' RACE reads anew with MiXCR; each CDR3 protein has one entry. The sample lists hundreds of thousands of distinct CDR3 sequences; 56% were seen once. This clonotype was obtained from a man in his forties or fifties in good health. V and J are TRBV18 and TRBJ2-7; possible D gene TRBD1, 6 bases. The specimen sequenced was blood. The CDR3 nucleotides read TGTGCCAGCTCCCGACAGGAGATAGAGCAGTACTTC. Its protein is CASSRQEIEQYF.